The 27 T cell receptor beta chains below all came from one sample that was sequenced in a study of shared clonotypes between healthy human individuals. Sequencing was performed with immunoSEQ multiplex PCR; in TCRdb, only in-frame clones are kept and a portion is missing. The data contain roughly 2,500,000 clones, roughly 93% of them singletons. What was sequenced was naive CD4+ T cells from PBMCs. Subset indicated: CD45RA+ positively selected. These TCRs come from a young man in good health. Some clones in this sample may be carry-over from other donors' samples.

This clone was found once. V is TRBV28 and J is TRBJ1-5; 12 nucleotides agree with TRBD1. V lost 5 bases and J lost 9; bases outside the gene matches: 11. The CDR3 is 16 amino acids. Germline V gene data show CDR1 as MDHEN and CDR2 as SYDVKM. The CDR3 nucleotides read TGTGCCAGCAGTATAACCGGGACAGGGGGCTGGGTGCCCCAGCATTTT. Encoded protein: CASSITGTGGWVPQHF.

V is TRBV6-6 and J is TRBJ1-5; tentatively, D is TRBD1 (5 bases). The CDR3 sequence is 14 residues long. Germline V CDR1 and CDR2: MNHNY, SVGAGI (reference sequence). V lost 6 bases and J lost 7, with 16 bases in between. CDR3 nucleotides: TGTGCCAGCAGAGAGGGGTTGGCTGGACAGCCCCAGCATTTT. This sequence encodes CASREGLAGQPQHF.

The rearrangement joins TRBV4-2 to TRBJ2-1, with 8 nucleotides matching TRBD2. J was trimmed by 3 bases and V by 1 base; bases with no gene match: 2. The CDR3 has 15 amino acids. CDR1 is LGHNA and CDR2 is YNFKEQ in the germline V gene. CDR3 protein: CASSQVLAGYNEQFF. The CDR3 DNA sequence: TGTGCCAGCAGCCAAGTCCTAGCGGGCTACAATGAGCAGTTCTTC.

The gene calls are TRBV4-2 and TRBJ2-3; the match to TRBD2 covers 11 bases. There are 20 residues in the CDR3. CDR1 and CDR2 (germline): LGHNA, YNFKEQ. Germline trimming cut 0 bases from V and 1 base from J; bases unmatched to any gene: 12. CDR3 DNA: TGTGCCAGCAGCCAAGATCGGCTAGCGGGAGGTCGCTTTGGCACAGATACGCAGTATTTT. Translated: CASSQDRLAGGRFGTDTQYF.

The V gene is TRBV9, the J gene TRBJ2-2; D might be TRBD2 (5 bases). Per the germline V gene, CDR1 is SGDLS and CDR2 is YYNGEE. V shed 0 bases and J shed 7 bases, with 19 bases lying between them. The CDR3 has 17 amino acids. As DNA, the CDR3 is TGTGCCAGCAGCGTAGAGTTACGTGGCGGCGCGGGCGGGGAGCTGTTTTTT. It translates to CASSVELRGGAGGELFF.

Details on this clone: Distinct nucleotide sequences in the sample also encode this CDR3. The rearrangement links TRBV29-1 to TRBJ2-3, with D possibly matching TRBD1 (5 bases). Germline-derived CDR1 and CDR2 are SQVTM and ANQGSEA. V dropped 4 bases and J dropped 2 bases, with 10 bases sitting between them. The CDR3 is made up of 13 amino acids. The CDR3 reads CSVAGRATDTQYF. The CDR3 coding sequence is TGCAGCGTTGCCGGCAGGGCCACAGATACGCAGTATTTT.

This clone came up once. This chain uses TRBV14 with TRBJ1-1, with 11 bases aligning to TRBD1. The germline V gene has CDR1 SGHDN and CDR2 FVKESK. The CDR3 length is 16 residues. The V gene end was trimmed by 4 bases and the J gene end by 5 bases; junction bases not matched to a gene: 9. Written as DNA, the CDR3 is TGTGCCAGCAGCCGGACAGGGGGCAAAGGTAGGACTGAAGCTTTCTTT. Translated, it gives CASSRTGGKGRTEAFF. The full variable domain, its missing parts supplied by reference TRBV14 and TRBJ1-1, is EAGVTQFPSHSVIEKGQTVTLRCDPISGHDNLYWYRRVMGKEIKFLLHFVKESKQDESGMPNNRFLAERTGGTYSTLKVQPAELEDSGVYFCASSRTGGKGRTEAFFGQGTRLTVV.

The chain combines TRBV5-4 with TRBJ1-1; tentative D call: TRBD1 (5 bases). Germline V gene sequence: CDR1 SGHNT, CDR2 YYREEE (reference sequence). The V and J ends lost 4 bases and 1 base respectively, with 14 bases between them. This CDR3 has 15 amino acids. CDR3 protein: CASSQDSGGNTEAFF. CDR3 in DNA: TGTGCCAGCAGCCAAGATTCGGGGGGGAACACTGAAGCTTTCTTT.

A word on this clone: The same CDR3 arises from other DNA sequences in this sample as well. This chain connects TRBV27 to TRBJ1-3; D uncertain. The CDR3 covers 14 residues. The germline CDR1 and CDR2 sequences are MNHEY and SMNVEV (reference sequence). V was cut by 0 bases and J by 4 bases, with 7 bases left in between. The CDR3 DNA is TGTGCCAGCAGTTTATCAGGGTTAGGAAACACCATATATTTT. This gives the protein CASSLSGLGNTIYF.

As to this clone: Other nucleotide sequences from this sample produce the same CDR3. J is TRBJ2-1 and V is TRBV5-1; 7 nucleotides line up with TRBD2. The V gene end was trimmed by 1 base and the J gene end by 1 base; junction bases not matched to a gene: 2. Germline CDR1 reads SGHRS; CDR2 reads YFSETQ. CDR3 length equals 15 residues. Written as DNA, the CDR3 is TGCGCCAGCAGCTTGATTAGCGGGTCCTACAATGAGCAGTTCTTC. It is translated as CASSLISGSYNEQFF. Complete variable domain (other parts from reference TRBV5-1 and TRBJ2-1): KAGVTQTPRYLIKTRGQQVTLSCSPISGHRSVSWYQQTPGQGLQFLFEYFSETQRNKGNFPGRFSGRQFSNSRSEMNVSTLELGDSALYLCASSLISGSYNEQFFGPGTRLTVL.

The J gene is TRBJ2-7, the V gene TRBV19; unclear D gene. Germline V CDR1 and CDR2: LNHDA, SQIVND (reference sequence). The CDR3 length is 13 residues. Trimming left V 5 bases short and J 0 bases short, with 8 bases between. The CDR3 is CASSHPSSYEQYF. DNA of the CDR3: TGTGCCAGTAGTCATCCAAGCTCCTACGAGCAGTACTTC.

The V gene is TRBV10-1, the J gene TRBJ1-5; unclear D gene. The CDR3 runs 13 residues. Trimming stripped 5 bases from V and 3 bases from J, with 8 bases between. The germline V gene encodes CDR1 WNHNN and CDR2 SYGVQD (reference sequence). The CDR3 nucleotides are TGCGCCAGCAGTAACAGTCTCAATCAGCCCCAGCATTTT. Translating it yields CASSNSLNQPQHF.

This clone occurred once. The rearrangement links TRBV18 to TRBJ1-3; possibly TRBD1 for D (6 bases). V lost 2 bases to trimming and J lost 6 bases, with 14 bases between them. The CDR3 sequence is 15 residues long. CDR1 KGHSH and CDR2 LQKENI come from the germline V gene. The CDR3 region is CASSPAGGLENTIYF. Written as DNA, the CDR3 is TGTGCCAGCTCACCAGCCGGGGGGCTTGAAAACACCATATATTTT.

This chain's CDR3 is CASSLEGRTSGSLGPYNEQFF. The DNA of the CDR3 is TGCGCCAGCAGCTTGGAGGGGCGGACTAGCGGGAGTTTAGGGCCCTACAATGAGCAGTTCTTC. V gene TRBV5-1 combines with J gene TRBJ2-1; 13 bases agree with TRBD2. The CDR3 covers 21 residues. Unmatched junction bases numbered 14, after V lost 0 bases and J lost 2 bases. Germline V lookup: CDR1 SGHRS, CDR2 YFSETQ.

The chain employs TRBV5-5 and TRBJ2-3; D may match TRBD1 or TRBD2 (5 bases each). CDR3 length: 14 residues. Germline V gene data show CDR1 as SGHKS and CDR2 as YYEKEE (reference sequence). With 7 bases removed from V and 8 bases from J, the gap between germline ends came to 20 bases. CDR3 residues: CASYRDLGTGTQYF. The CDR3 DNA sequence: TGTGCCAGCTACCGGGACCTGGGAACTGGTACGCAGTATTTT.

This CDR3 is CASSPRGGQGGEQYF. In DNA, the CDR3 is TGTGCCAGTAGTCCCCGGGGGGGACAGGGGGGAGAGCAGTACTTC. The rearrangement joins TRBV19 to TRBJ2-7; 11 bases agree with TRBD1. J was trimmed by 7 bases and V by 5 bases; bases with no gene match: 10. The CDR3 loop spans 15 amino acids. CDR1 is LNHDA and CDR2 is SQIVND in the germline V gene (reference sequence). The full variable domain, in which reference TRBV19 and TRBJ2-7 provide the parts outside the CDR3, is DGGITQSPKYLFRKEGQNVTLSCEQNLNHDAMYWYRQDPGQGLRLIYYSQIVNDFQKGDIAEGYSVSREKKESFPLTVTSAQKNPTAFYLCASSPRGGQGGEQYFGPGTRLTVT.

This clone is a singleton in its sample. CDR3 sequence (DNA): TGTGCCAGCAGCCCCCCCTTGGGAAGGACAGCCAAAAACATTCAGTACTTC. It encodes CASSPPLGRTAKNIQYF. J is TRBJ2-4 and V is TRBV11-1, with D unclear. Trimming took 5 bases from V and 0 from J, leaving 17 bases between them. Germline lookup yields CDR1 SGHAT and CDR2 FQDESV (reference sequence). This CDR3 region has 17 residues.

The rearrangement uses TRBV5-6 and TRBJ2-7, with TRBD1 identical over 7 bases. The CDR3 contains 14 residues. Per germline, CDR1 SGHDT and CDR2 YYEEEE. J gave up 1 base and V 4 bases, and 5 bases lay outside the gene matches. The CDR3: CASSTRDSSYEQYF. DNA for the CDR3: TGTGCCAGCAGCACCCGGGACAGTTCCTACGAGCAGTACTTC.

In its sample, this clone was seen a few times. V usage is TRBV9 and J usage is TRBJ1-1; TRBD1 matches 9 bases. The V segment lost 10 bases and the J segment 1 base; nucleotides outside the gene matches: 5. Germline V gene lookup returns CDR1 SGDLS and CDR2 YYNGEE. The CDR3 runs 13 residues. For the CDR3, the DNA is TGTGCCTATGTGACAGGGGGGAACACTGAAGCTTTCTTT. Translated, it gives CAYVTGGNTEAFF.

This chain links TRBV6-5 with TRBJ1-5; 7 positions match TRBD1. The CDR3 contains 14 residues. Germline values: CDR1 MNHEY, CDR2 SVGAGI. Germline trimming cut 6 bases from V and 4 bases from J; bases unmatched to any gene: 6. CDR3 nucleotides: TGTGCCAGCAGCTCCGGGACAGCAAATCAGCCCCAGCATTTT. Protein sequence: CASSSGTANQPQHF.

This clone was counted a single time. V gene TRBV5-6 combines with J gene TRBJ2-7; 8 bases align to TRBD1. This CDR3 is 16 amino acids long. Germline V gives CDR1 SGHDT, CDR2 YYEEEE. V gave up 0 bases and J gave up 2 bases; unmatched junction bases: 7. The CDR3 is CASSLGKTGAPYEQYF. The CDR3 DNA reads as TGTGCCAGCAGCTTGGGGAAGACAGGGGCTCCCTACGAGCAGTACTTC.

A note on this clone: The junction does not match germline at one end; this may be a read error. The rearrangement links TRBV7-2 to TRBJ2-3; 12 bases line up with TRBD2. This CDR3 is built from 15 residues. The germline V gene has CDR1 SGHTA and CDR2 FQGNSA. Here the CDR3 DNA reads TGTGCCAGCAGCCTAGCGGGAGGGGCCACAGATACGCAGTATTTT. Protein sequence: CASSLAGGATDTQYF.

V is TRBV19 and J is TRBJ2-7; TRBD2 agrees at 8 bases. CDR3 length: 15 residues. The germline gives CDR1 LNHDA, CDR2 SQIVND (reference sequence). The J segment lost 1 base and the V segment lost 4 bases, leaving 6 bases of the junction unmatched. CDR3 sequence: CASSTLAGPSYEQYF. In DNA, the CDR3 is TGTGCCAGTAGTACCCTAGCGGGTCCGTCCTACGAGCAGTACTTC.

The count of this clone is one. The chain recombines TRBV10-3 with TRBJ2-3, with a tentative D call TRBD2 (6 bases). This CDR3 region has 15 residues. V lost 2 bases and J 0 bases, leaving 9 bases between the germline ends. Germline-derived CDR1 and CDR2 are ENHRY and SYGVKD. The CDR3 region is CAISEDGTSTDTQYF. As DNA, the CDR3 is TGTGCCATCAGTGAGGACGGGACTAGCACAGATACGCAGTATTTT.

The rearrangement uses TRBV28 and TRBJ1-6, with 8 nucleotides matching TRBD1. The ends lost 5 bases at V and 7 bases at J; junction bases unmatched: 7. Germline assignment: CDR1 MDHEN and CDR2 SYDVKM. CDR3 length: 15 amino acids. CDR3 region: CASSPQTGGNSPLHF. The CDR3 coding sequence is TGTGCCAGCAGTCCTCAAACAGGGGGAAATTCACCCCTCCACTTT.

A note on this clone: Other DNA sequences in this specimen translate into the identical CDR3. The chain employs TRBV4-2 and TRBJ1-2; D is unresolved. Germline V gene data show CDR1 as LGHNA and CDR2 as YNFKEQ. The CDR3 length is 12 residues. Trimming removed 1 base from V and 5 bases from J, with 5 bases in between. Here the CDR3 DNA reads TGTGCCAGCAGCCAAGCTCAGTATGGCTACACCTTC. Its protein product is CASSQAQYGYTF.

This chain connects TRBV14 to TRBJ1-2, with 7 bases lining up with TRBD1. V was pared by 0 bases and J by 6 bases, with 7 bases of the junction left unmatched. Per the germline V gene, CDR1 is SGHDN and CDR2 is FVKESK. There are 15 residues in the CDR3. The CDR3 DNA follows: TGTGCCAGCAGCCAAGATGACAGGGTAGTGGATGGCTACACCTTC. This encodes CASSQDDRVVDGYTF.